This TCR beta chain is drawn from a study of blood T cell repertoires in COVID-19. As for the study in general: Material from acute and convalescent COVID-19 was sourced from the United States, Italy and Spain.

Some clones are missing from TCRdb's copy, which holds only in-frame ones; the method was immunoSEQ multiplex PCR. Of 190,000 or so clones in the sample, about 84% were seen once. This clone came up a few times. Germline CDR1 reads SNHLY; CDR2 reads FYNNEI. V was cut by 8 bases and J by 0 bases, with 19 bases left in between. The CDR3 has 17 amino acids. The clonotype was recovered from a woman aged 25 to 39 who had recovered from COVID-19. The sample consisted of PBMCs or T cells enriched from blood (not recorded which). The chain is built from TRBV2 and TRBJ2-2; a weak D match, TRBD2 (6 bases). As DNA, the CDR3 is TGTGCCAGCGCCGTGGATGGGGTAGCGGCGAACACCGGGGAGCTGTTTTTT. It translates to CASAVDGVAANTGELFF. The variable domain in full, with the rest retrieved from reference TRBV2 and TRBJ2-2, is EPEVTQTPSHQVTQMGQEVILRCVPISNHLYFYWYRQILGQKVEFLVSFYNNEISEKSEIFDDQFSVERPDGSNFTLKIRSTKLEDSAMYFCASAVDGVAANTGELFFGEGSRLTVL.